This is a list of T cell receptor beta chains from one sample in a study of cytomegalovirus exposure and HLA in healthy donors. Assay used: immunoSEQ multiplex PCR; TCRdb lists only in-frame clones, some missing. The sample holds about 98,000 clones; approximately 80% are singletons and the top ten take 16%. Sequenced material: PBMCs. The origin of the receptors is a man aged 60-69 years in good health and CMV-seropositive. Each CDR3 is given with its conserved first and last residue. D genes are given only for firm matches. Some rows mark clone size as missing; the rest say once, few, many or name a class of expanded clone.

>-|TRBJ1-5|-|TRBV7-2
CASSPGGGNQPQHF
TGTGCCAGCAGCCCCGGGGGGGGCAATCAGCCCCAGCATTTT
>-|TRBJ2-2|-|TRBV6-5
CASSSHLDSAGELFF
TGTGCCAGCAGTTCCCATCTCGACTCTGCCGGGGAGCTGTTTTTT
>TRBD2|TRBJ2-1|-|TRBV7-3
CASSWRGDNEQFF
TGTGCCAGCAGCTGGCGGGGGGACAATGAGCAGTTCTTC
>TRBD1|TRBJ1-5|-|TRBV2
CASRDPDRPNQPQHF
TGTGCCAGCAGGGACCCGGACAGGCCCAATCAGCCCCAGCATTTT
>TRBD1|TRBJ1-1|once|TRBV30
CAWKGARNTEAFF
TGTGCCTGGAAGGGGGCCAGGAACACTGAAGCTTTCTTT
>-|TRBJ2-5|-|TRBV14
CASSHAQVEQYF
TGTGCCAGCAGCCATGCACAGGTTGAGCAGTACTTC
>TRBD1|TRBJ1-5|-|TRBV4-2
CASSQDDRENQPQHF
TGTGCCAGCAGCCAAGATGACAGGGAGAATCAGCCCCAGCATTTT
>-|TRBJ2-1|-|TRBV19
CASSIDRRRWSEQFF
TGTGCCAGTAGTATAGATCGGAGACGGTGGTCTGAGCAGTTCTTC
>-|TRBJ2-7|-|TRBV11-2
CASSYGEGFPNYEQYF
TGTGCCAGCAGCTACGGGGAAGGGTTCCCGAACTACGAGCAGTACTTC
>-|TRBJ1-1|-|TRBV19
CASSIDLRNTEAFF
TGTGCCAGTAGTATAGATCTGAGGAACACTGAAGCTTTCTTT
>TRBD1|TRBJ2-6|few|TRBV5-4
CASSSGGAGANVLTF
TGTGCCAGCAGCTCAGGGGGCGCTGGGGCCAACGTCCTGACTTTC
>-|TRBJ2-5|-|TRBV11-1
CASSLGFNPNRETQYF
TGTGCCAGCAGCTTAGGGTTCAACCCGAATCGGGAGACCCAGTACTTC
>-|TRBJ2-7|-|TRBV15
CATSREGGRYEQYF
TGTGCCACCAGCAGAGAGGGGGGTCGCTACGAGCAGTACTTC
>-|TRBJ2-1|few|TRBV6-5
CASSYSQRAMGEQFF
TGTGCCAGCAGTTACTCGCAGCGGGCAATGGGTGAGCAGTTCTTC
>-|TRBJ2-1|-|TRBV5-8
CASSFWLAKPGGEQFF
TGTGCCAGCAGCTTTTGGCTAGCGAAGCCTGGGGGTGAGCAGTTCTTC
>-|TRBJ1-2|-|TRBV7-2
CASSSGGMGPYGYTF
TGTGCCAGCAGCTCCGGTGGAATGGGGCCGTATGGCTACACCTTC
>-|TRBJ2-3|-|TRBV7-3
CASSPMGGTDTQYF
TGTGCCAGCAGCCCGATGGGCGGCACAGATACGCAGTATTTT
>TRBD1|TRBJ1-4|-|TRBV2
CASRDSSATNEKLFF
TGTGCCAGCCGGGACAGCTCAGCAACTAATGAAAAACTGTTTTTT
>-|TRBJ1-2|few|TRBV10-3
CAIQGPPNYGYTF
TGTGCCATACAGGGTCCTCCGAACTATGGCTACACCTTC
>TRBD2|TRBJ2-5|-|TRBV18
CASSYRDYEETQYF
TGTGCCAGCTCATACCGGGACTACGAAGAGACCCAGTACTTC
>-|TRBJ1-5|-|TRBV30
CAWSPQGNQPQHF
TGTGCCTGGAGTCCCCAGGGCAATCAGCCCCAGCATTTT
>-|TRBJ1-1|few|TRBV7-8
CASSQWATNTEAFF
TGTGCCAGCAGCCAATGGGCTACGAACACTGAAGCTTTCTTT
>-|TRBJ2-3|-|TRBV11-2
CASSLWPGADTQYF
TGTGCCAGCAGCTTATGGCCAGGGGCAGATACGCAGTATTTT
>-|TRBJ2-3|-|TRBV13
CASSLDRTDTQYF
TGTGCCAGCAGCTTAGACAGGACAGATACGCAGTATTTT
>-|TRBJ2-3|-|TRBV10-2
CASLQRRGADTQYF
TGCGCCAGTTTACAGAGAAGGGGTGCAGATACGCAGTATTTT
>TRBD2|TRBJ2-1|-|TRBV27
CASSETSGGPSRDNEQFF
TGTGCCAGCAGTGAAACTAGCGGGGGGCCCTCTCGCGACAATGAGCAGTTCTTC
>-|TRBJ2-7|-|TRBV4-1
CASSQATDPYYEQYF
TGCGCCAGCAGCCAAGCTACAGACCCTTATTACGAGCAGTACTTC
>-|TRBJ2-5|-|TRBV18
CASSPLGHTTLETQYF
TGTGCCAGCTCACCACTGGGACACACAACATTAGAGACCCAGTACTTC
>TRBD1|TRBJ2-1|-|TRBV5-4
CASSLGGGGQGRGEQFF
TGTGCCAGCAGCTTGGGCGGCGGTGGACAGGGGCGGGGTGAGCAGTTCTTC